This is a list of T cell receptor beta chains from one sample in a study of CD8 T cells in Susac syndrome. MiXCR, applied by TCRdb to the immunoSEQ multiplex PCR reads, yields one record per CDR3 protein. The data show about 60,000 distinct CDR3 sequences, 85% to 95% seen once. The sample was CD8+ T cells from PBMCs. These receptors originate from a human donor in good health. The conserved cysteine and the conserved F or W are not part of the CDR3 here.

CDR3: ASSQRTGLGEAF
V: TRBV4-2
J: TRBJ1-1

CDR3: ASSFGMVGTGQETQY
V: TRBV28
J: TRBJ2-5

CDR3: ASSVTEVQY
V: TRBV5-6
J: TRBJ2-4

CDR3: ASTSSKTGPTQY
V: TRBV6-5
J: TRBJ2-5

CDR3: ASRLQHSGNTIY
V: TRBV12-2
J: TRBJ1-3

CDR3: ASSQGLAEGYEQY
V: TRBV5-6
J: TRBJ2-7

CDR3: ASSYSLAFTDTQY
V: TRBV6-2/TRBV6-3
J: TRBJ2-3

CDR3: AWSLRLVPYEQY
V: TRBV30
J: TRBJ2-7

CDR3: ASNARALTDTQY
V: TRBV2
J: TRBJ2-3

CDR3: ASSQTNYGYT
V: TRBV27
J: TRBJ1-2

CDR3: ASSLAGDTEAF
V: TRBV12-3/TRBV12-4
J: TRBJ1-1

CDR3: ASSGTAYEQY
V: TRBV7-2
J: TRBJ2-7

CDR3: ATSDLSSQPMNTEAF
V: TRBV24-1
J: TRBJ1-1

CDR3: ASSLRPLNTEAF
V: TRBV13
J: TRBJ1-1

CDR3: ASSLSSVEQY
V: TRBV7-2
J: TRBJ2-7

CDR3: ASSIAIGDEQY
V: TRBV19
J: TRBJ2-7

CDR3: ASSLGTAGNQPQH
V: TRBV27
J: TRBJ1-5

CDR3: SVGKRNEAF
V: TRBV29-1
J: TRBJ1-1

CDR3: ASSIEGITEAF
V: TRBV19
J: TRBJ1-1

CDR3: ASSSSQGVNTEAF
V: TRBV6-5
J: TRBJ1-1

CDR3: ASSATGADTEAF
V: TRBV9
J: TRBJ1-1

CDR3: ASSQVQGGDQY
V: TRBV4-3
J: TRBJ2-5

CDR3: ASSQILAGSNEQF
V: TRBV4-3
J: TRBJ2-1

CDR3: ASRLAGDTQY
V: TRBV7-9
J: TRBJ2-3

CDR3: ASSLGLAGPYEQY
V: TRBV12-3/TRBV12-4
J: TRBJ2-7

CDR3: ATGTGGFTEAF
V: TRBV10-2
J: TRBJ1-1

CDR3: ASSLDEQGDTGELF
V: TRBV11-2
J: TRBJ2-2